A single sample gave rise to the 8 T cell receptor beta chains below, sequenced in a study of blood T cell repertoires in COVID-19. Clones were read by immunoSEQ multiplex PCR, and TCRdb kept only the in-frame ones, dropping some. The table records roughly 250,000 clones, over 80% of them present only once. Source material: peripheral blood. All receptors come from a woman in her 40s who had recovered from COVID-19.

The chain carries TRBV12-3 or TRBV12-4 and TRBJ2-7; D uncertain. The ends were cut back, 5 bases at V and 2 bases at J, with 7 bases in the middle. CDR3 length equals 12 residues. The CDR3 DNA reads TGTGCCAGCAGTCCAACAGCCTACGAGCAGTACTTC. It yields the protein CASSPTAYEQYF.

V and J are TRBV12-3 or TRBV12-4 and TRBJ1-5; weak D call: TRBD1 (5 bases). The CDR3 runs to 13 residues. With 6 bases removed from V and 4 bases from J, the gap between germline ends came to 10 bases. CDR3 residues: CASSTRQNQPQHF. As DNA, the CDR3 is TGTGCCAGCAGCACCCGACAGAATCAGCCCCAGCATTTT.

This rearrangement joins TRBV28 to TRBJ1-4; 9 bases match TRBD1. Germline CDR1 is MDHEN and CDR2 is SYDVKM. CDR3 length equals 14 residues. V lost 6 bases to trimming and J lost 7 bases; unmatched junction nucleotides: 6. DNA for the CDR3: TGTGCCAGCAGGCTACAGGGGGCCCGTGAAAAACTGTTTTTT. Amino acids: CASRLQGAREKLFF.

The chain links TRBV5-4 to TRBJ1-3; D ambiguous. With 6 bases removed from V and 0 bases from J, the gap between germline ends came to 19 bases. The CDR3 consists of 17 residues. Germline CDR1 SGHNT, CDR2 YYREEE (reference sequence). CDR3 in DNA: TGTGCCAGCACTTCAGGTACCCCTTTGGACTCTGGAAACACCATATATTTT. Its translation: CASTSGTPLDSGNTIYF.

The table lists this clone with a few counts. The chain employs TRBV5-4 and TRBJ1-5; D is possibly TRBD1 (5 bases). The CDR3 consists of 15 residues. Trimming took off 4 bases at V and 0 bases at J, with 11 bases between the two ends. Per germline, CDR1 SGHNT and CDR2 YYREEE (reference sequence). This CDR3 is CASSRWGDSNQPQHF. CDR3 in DNA: TGTGCCAGCAGCAGGTGGGGGGATAGCAATCAGCCCCAGCATTTT.

The chain recombines TRBV5-8 with TRBJ1-6; 7 nucleotides agree with TRBD1. Germline lookup yields CDR1 SGHTS and CDR2 YDEGEE. The CDR3 is 15 residues long. Germline trimming cut 4 bases from V and 9 bases from J; bases unmatched to any gene: 10. The CDR3 DNA reads TGTGCCAGCAGCCGCGGGACAGCGACCTTTTCACCCCTCCACTTT. Amino acid sequence: CASSRGTATFSPLHF.

In its sample, this clone was seen once. The rearrangement uses TRBV6-5 and TRBJ2-5, with D possibly matching TRBD2 (7 bases). The germline V and J ends were trimmed by 11 bases and 3 bases, with 16 bases remaining between them. This CDR3 has 13 amino acids. Germline V gene sequence: CDR1 MNHEY, CDR2 SVGAGI. The CDR3 coding sequence is TGTGCCGCCGGGGGGCTCGCGGAAGAGACCCAGTACTTC. Amino acids: CAAGGLAEETQYF.

The chain combines TRBV4-1 with TRBJ1-5, with D perhaps TRBD1 (5 bases). The germline V gene encodes CDR1 MGHRA and CDR2 YSYEKL. V was cut by 5 bases and J by 7 bases, with 15 bases left in between. CDR3 length: 14 amino acids. The CDR3 region is CASSMTQGGQPQHF. CDR3 DNA: TGCGCCAGCAGCATGACTCAGGGTGGGCAGCCCCAGCATTTT.